Given below is one T cell receptor (beta chain) in context. Original handling: The authors estimated nucleated cell counts from reference gene primer amplification. The table came from immunoSEQ multiplex PCR; TCRdb's copy has only in-frame clones and leaves some out. V and J calls and clone size follow that table, whereas D and trimming were derived from the DNA. The sample includes some 70,000 clones, less than 85% of them seen just once. This entry is derived from a study of blood T cell repertoires in COVID-19. Across the study: Samples representing acute and convalescent COVID-19 were sourced from the United States, Italy and Spain.

The CDR3 runs 15 residues. Germline CDR1 is MNHNY and CDR2 is SVGAGI (reference sequence). V gave up 3 bases and J gave up 4 bases; unmatched junction bases: 9. This receptor was obtained from a man in his sixties with acute or convalescent COVID-19. Sequenced: peripheral blood. The chain employs TRBV6-6 and TRBJ2-7; 7 bases are shared with TRBD2. As DNA, the CDR3 is TGTGCCAGCAGTTATACGACTAGCTCTACTTACGAGCAGTACTTC. This sequence encodes CASSYTTSSTYEQYF.